The sequence of this T cell receptor beta chain was determined in a study of identifying expanded T cells in peripheral blood. Whole-study findings and limits: Over around two and four weeks, about 15 and 19 clones changed, versus approximately 1.2 between replicates. Roughly 2-week clone count variance significantly increased as total template count grew.

The method was immunoSEQ multiplex PCR; TCRdb's version includes in-frame clones alone and lacks a portion of them. The sample records approximately 85,000 clones, roughly four fifths being singletons. The length of the CDR3 is 16 residues. J was trimmed by 2 bases and V by 5 bases; bases with no gene match: 8. Per germline, CDR1 SGHVS and CDR2 FQNEAQ. Concerning this clone itself: What it binds is unknown.

No infections or other immune events were documented during collection. The sample was blood. The chain has TRBV7-8 and TRBJ2-7; TRBD2 agrees at 11 bases. This TCR was sampled from a person aged 18 to 70 in good health. The CDR3 spells CASSPGTSGYAYEQYF. In DNA form, the CDR3 reads TGTGCCAGCAGCCCCGGGACTAGCGGATATGCCTACGAGCAGTACTTC.